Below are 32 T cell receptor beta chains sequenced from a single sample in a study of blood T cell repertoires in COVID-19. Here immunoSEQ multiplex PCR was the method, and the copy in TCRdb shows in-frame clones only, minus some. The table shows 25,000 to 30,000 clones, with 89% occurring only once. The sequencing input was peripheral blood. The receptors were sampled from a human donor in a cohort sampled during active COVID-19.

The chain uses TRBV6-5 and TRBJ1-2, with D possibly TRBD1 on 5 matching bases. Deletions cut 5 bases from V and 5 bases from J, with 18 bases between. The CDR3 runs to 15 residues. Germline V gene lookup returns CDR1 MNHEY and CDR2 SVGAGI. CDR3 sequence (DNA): TGTGCCAGCAGTCAGAGGGACTCGGAGTTTTATGGCTACACCTTC. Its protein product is CASSQRDSEFYGYTF.

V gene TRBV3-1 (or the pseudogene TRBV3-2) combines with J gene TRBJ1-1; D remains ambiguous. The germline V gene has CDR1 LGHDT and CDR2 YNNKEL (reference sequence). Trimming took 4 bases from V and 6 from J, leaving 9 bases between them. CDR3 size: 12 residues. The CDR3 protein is CASSLLSAEAFF. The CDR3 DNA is TGTGCCAGCAGCCTCCTTTCCGCTGAAGCTTTCTTT.

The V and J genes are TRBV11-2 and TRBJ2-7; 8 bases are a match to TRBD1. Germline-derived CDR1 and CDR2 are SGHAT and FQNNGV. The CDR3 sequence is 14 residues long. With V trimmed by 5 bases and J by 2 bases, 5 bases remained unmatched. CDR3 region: CASSHDRGTYEQYF. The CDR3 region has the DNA TGTGCCAGCAGCCACGACAGGGGAACCTACGAGCAGTACTTC. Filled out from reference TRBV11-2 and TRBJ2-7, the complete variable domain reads EAGVAQSPRYKIIEKRQSVAFWCNPISGHATLYWYQQILGQGPKLLIQFQNNGVVDDSQLPKDRFSAERLKGVDSTLKIQPAKLEDSAVYLCASSHDRGTYEQYFGPGTRLTVT.

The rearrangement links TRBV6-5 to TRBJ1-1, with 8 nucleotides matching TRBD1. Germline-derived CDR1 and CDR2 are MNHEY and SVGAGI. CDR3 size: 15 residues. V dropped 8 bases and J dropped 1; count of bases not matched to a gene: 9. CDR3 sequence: CASPQTGAPNTEAFF. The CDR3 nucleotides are TGTGCCAGCCCTCAGACAGGGGCCCCGAACACTGAAGCTTTCTTT.

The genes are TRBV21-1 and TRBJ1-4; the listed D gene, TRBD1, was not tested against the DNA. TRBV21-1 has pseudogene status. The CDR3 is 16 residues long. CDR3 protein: CPTGDRDPPTNEKLFF. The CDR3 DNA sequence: TGTCCCACCGGGGACAGGGATCCGCCAACTAATGAAAAACTGTTTTTT.

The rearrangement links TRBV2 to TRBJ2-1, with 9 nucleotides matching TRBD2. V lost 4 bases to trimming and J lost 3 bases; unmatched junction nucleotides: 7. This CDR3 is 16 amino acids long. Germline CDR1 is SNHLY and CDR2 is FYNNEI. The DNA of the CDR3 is TGTGCCAGCAGTGGCACGACTAGCGGACACTACAATGAGCAGTTCTTC. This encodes CASSGTTSGHYNEQFF.

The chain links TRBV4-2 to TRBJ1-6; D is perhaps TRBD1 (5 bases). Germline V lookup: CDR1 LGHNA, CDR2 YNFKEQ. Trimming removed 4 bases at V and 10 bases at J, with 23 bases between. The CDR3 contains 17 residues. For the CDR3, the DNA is TGTGCCAGCAGCCCGGCTGGGGGGGTCGACAGTCGGTCACCCCTCCACTTT. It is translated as CASSPAGGVDSRSPLHF.

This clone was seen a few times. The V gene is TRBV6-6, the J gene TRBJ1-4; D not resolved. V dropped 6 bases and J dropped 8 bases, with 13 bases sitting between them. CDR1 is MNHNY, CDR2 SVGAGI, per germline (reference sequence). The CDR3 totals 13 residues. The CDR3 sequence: CASSVGLGEKLFF. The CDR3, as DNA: TGTGCCAGCAGCGTCGGACTAGGGGAAAAACTGTTTTTT.

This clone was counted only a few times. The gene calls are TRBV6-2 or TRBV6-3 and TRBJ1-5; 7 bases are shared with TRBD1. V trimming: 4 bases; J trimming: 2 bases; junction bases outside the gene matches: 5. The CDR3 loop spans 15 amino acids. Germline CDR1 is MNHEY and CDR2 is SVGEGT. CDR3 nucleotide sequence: TGTGCCAGCAGTTTTGGACAGGCCCGCAATCAGCCCCAGCATTTT. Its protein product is CASSFGQARNQPQHF.

In DNA form, the CDR3 reads TGTGCCAGCAGTTACATCGTGACAGAAGAGACCCAGTACTTC. This sequence encodes CASSYIVTEETQYF. The chain combines TRBV6-2 or TRBV6-3 with TRBJ2-5; possibly TRBD1 for D (5 bases). The CDR3 totals 14 residues. Germline V CDR1 and CDR2: MNHEY, SVGEGT. The ends were cut back, 2 bases at V and 3 bases at J, with 10 bases in the middle.

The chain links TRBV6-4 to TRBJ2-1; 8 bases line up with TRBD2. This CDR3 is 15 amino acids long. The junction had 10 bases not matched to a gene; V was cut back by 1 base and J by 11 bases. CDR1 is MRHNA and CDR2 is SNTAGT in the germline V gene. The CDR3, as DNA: TGTGCCAGCAGTGACTGGACTAGCCCCCGAATAAAGCAGTTCTTC. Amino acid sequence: CASSDWTSPRIKQFF.

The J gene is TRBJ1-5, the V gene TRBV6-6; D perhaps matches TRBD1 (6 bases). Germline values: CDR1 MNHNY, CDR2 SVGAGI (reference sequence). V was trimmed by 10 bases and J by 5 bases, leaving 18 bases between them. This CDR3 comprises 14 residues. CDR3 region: CATAVRQGYQPQHF. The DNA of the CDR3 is TGTGCCACCGCTGTCCGGCAGGGGTATCAGCCCCAGCATTTT.

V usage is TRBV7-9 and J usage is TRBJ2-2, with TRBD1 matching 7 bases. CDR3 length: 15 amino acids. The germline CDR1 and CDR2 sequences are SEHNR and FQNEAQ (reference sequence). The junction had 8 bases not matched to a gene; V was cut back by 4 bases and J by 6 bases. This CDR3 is CASSSLTGFSGELFF. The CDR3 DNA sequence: TGTGCCAGCAGCTCGTTGACAGGGTTCTCCGGGGAGCTGTTTTTT.

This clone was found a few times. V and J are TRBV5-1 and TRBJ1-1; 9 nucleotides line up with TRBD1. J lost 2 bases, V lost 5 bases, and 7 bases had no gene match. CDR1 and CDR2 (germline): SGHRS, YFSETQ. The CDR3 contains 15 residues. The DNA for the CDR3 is TGCGCCAGCAGAATACAGGGGGCAGGAAACACTGAAGCTTTCTTT. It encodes CASRIQGAGNTEAFF.

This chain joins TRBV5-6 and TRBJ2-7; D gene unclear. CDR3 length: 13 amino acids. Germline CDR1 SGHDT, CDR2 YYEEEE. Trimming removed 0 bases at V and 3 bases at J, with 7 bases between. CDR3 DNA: TGTGCCAGCAGCTTGGGGCAGATCTACGAGCAGTACTTC. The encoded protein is CASSLGQIYEQYF.

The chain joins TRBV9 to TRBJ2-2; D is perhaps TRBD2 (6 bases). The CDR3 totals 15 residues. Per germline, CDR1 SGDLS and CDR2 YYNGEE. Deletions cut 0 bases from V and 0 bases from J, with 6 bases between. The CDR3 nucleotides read TGTGCCAGCAGCGTAGGACTAGCGAACACCGGGGAGCTGTTTTTT. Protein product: CASSVGLANTGELFF.

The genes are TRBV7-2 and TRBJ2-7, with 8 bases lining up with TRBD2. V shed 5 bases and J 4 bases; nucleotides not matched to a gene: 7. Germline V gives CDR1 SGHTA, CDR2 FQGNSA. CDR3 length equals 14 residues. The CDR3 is CASSGSGGLYEQYF. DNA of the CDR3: TGTGCCAGCAGCGGGAGCGGGGGTTTATACGAGCAGTACTTC.

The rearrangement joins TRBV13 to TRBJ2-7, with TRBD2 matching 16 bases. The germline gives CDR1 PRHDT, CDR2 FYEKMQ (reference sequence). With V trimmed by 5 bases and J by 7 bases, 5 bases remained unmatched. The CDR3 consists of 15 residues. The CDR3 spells CASSRPGLAGGEQYF. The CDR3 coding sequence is TGTGCCAGCAGCCGACCGGGACTAGCGGGGGGGGAGCAGTACTTC.

The CDR3 protein is CASSDYRDGYEQYF. CDR3 in DNA: TGTGCCAGCAGTGACTACAGGGACGGCTACGAGCAGTACTTC. The chain carries TRBV6-2 or TRBV6-3 and TRBJ2-7, with D possibly TRBD1 on 6 matching bases. CDR1 is MNHEY and CDR2 is SVGEGT in the germline V gene. The germline V and J ends were trimmed by 5 bases and 3 bases, with 14 bases remaining between them. This CDR3 spans 14 amino acids.

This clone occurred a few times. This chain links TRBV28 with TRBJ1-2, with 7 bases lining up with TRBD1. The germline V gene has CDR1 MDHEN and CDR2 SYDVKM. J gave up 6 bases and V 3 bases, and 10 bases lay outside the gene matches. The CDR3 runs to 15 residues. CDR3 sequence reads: CASSFTGALGHGYTF. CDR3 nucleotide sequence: TGTGCCAGCAGTTTTACAGGGGCCCTTGGGCATGGCTACACCTTC.

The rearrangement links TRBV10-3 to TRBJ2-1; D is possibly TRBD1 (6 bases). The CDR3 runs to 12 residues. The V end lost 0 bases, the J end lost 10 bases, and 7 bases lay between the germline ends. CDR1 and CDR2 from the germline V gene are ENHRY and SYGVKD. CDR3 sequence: CAISESGTEQFF. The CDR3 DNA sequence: TGTGCCATCAGTGAGTCCGGGACAGAGCAGTTCTTC.

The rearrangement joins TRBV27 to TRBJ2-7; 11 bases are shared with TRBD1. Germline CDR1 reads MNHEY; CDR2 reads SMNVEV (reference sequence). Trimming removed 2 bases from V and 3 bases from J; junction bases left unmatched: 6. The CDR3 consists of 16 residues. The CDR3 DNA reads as TGTGCCAGCAGTTTAAGCAGTGGGACAGGGGGCTACGAGCAGTACTTC. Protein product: CASSLSSGTGGYEQYF.

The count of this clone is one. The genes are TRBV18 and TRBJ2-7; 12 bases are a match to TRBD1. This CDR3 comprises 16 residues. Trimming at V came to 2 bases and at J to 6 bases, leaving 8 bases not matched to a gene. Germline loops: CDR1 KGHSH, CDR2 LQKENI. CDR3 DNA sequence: TGTGCCAGCTCACCATCCCCGGGACAGGGGGCGATCGAGCAGTACTTC. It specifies CASSPSPGQGAIEQYF.

The CDR3 is CASSRQGSGNTIYF. CDR3 coding DNA: TGTGCCAGCAGCCGACAGGGGTCCGGAAACACCATATATTTT. The chain employs TRBV6-5 and TRBJ1-3; TRBD1 agrees at 8 bases. This CDR3 is 14 amino acids long. V lost 6 bases and J lost 4; bases outside the gene matches: 5. The germline gives CDR1 MNHEY, CDR2 SVGAGI.

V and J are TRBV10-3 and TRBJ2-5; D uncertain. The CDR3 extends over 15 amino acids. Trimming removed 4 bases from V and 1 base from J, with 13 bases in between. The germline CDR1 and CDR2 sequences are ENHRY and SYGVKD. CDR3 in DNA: TGTGCCATCAGTGTTTCCCGAGCCCCCCAAGAGACCCAGTACTTC. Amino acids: CAISVSRAPQETQYF.

DNA of the CDR3: TGTGCCAGCAGCTTAGTTACTAGCGGACAAGAGACCCAGTACTTC. Protein: CASSLVTSGQETQYF. The chain carries TRBV7-9 and TRBJ2-5; TRBD2 matches at 8 bases. This CDR3 has 15 residues. The V and J ends lost 1 base and 2 bases, in that order; junction bases with no gene match: 3. Germline CDR1 reads SEHNR; CDR2 reads FQNEAQ (reference sequence).

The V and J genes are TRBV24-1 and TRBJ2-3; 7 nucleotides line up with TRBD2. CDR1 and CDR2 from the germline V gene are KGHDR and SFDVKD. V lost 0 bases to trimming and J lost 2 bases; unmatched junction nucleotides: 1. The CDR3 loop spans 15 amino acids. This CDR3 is CATSDLAGDTDTQYF. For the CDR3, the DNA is TGTGCCACCAGTGATTTGGCGGGGGACACAGATACGCAGTATTTT.

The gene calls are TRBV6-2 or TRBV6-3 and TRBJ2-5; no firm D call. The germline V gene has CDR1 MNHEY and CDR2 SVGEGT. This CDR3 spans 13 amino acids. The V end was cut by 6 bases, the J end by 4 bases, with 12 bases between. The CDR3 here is CASSPQRAETQYF. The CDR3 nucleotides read TGTGCCAGCAGCCCTCAACGAGCAGAGACCCAGTACTTC.

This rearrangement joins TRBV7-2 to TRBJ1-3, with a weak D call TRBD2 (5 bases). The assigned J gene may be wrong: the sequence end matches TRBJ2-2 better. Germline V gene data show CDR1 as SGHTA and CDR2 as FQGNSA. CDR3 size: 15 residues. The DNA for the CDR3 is TGTGCCAGCAGCTTAGAGCGGTATTCGACCGGGGAGCTGTTTTTT. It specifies CASSLERYSTGELFF.

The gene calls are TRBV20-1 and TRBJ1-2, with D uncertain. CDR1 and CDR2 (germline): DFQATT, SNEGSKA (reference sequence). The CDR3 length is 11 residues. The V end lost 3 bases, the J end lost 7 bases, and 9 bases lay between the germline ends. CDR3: CSARAVLGYTF. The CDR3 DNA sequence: TGCAGTGCTAGGGCCGTTCTTGGCTACACCTTC.

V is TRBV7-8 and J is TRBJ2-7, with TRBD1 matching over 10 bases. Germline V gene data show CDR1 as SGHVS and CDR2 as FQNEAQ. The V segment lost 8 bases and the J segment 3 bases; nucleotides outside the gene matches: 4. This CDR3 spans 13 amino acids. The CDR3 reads CASGGQGYYEQYF. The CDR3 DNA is TGTGCCAGCGGGGGACAGGGGTACTACGAGCAGTACTTC.

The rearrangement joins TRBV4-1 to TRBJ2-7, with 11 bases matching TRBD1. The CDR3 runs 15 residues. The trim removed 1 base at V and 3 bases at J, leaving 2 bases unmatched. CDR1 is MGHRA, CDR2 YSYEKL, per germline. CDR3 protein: CASSQAGQGVYEQYF. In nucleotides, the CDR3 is TGCGCCAGCAGCCAAGCGGGACAGGGGGTCTACGAGCAGTACTTC.